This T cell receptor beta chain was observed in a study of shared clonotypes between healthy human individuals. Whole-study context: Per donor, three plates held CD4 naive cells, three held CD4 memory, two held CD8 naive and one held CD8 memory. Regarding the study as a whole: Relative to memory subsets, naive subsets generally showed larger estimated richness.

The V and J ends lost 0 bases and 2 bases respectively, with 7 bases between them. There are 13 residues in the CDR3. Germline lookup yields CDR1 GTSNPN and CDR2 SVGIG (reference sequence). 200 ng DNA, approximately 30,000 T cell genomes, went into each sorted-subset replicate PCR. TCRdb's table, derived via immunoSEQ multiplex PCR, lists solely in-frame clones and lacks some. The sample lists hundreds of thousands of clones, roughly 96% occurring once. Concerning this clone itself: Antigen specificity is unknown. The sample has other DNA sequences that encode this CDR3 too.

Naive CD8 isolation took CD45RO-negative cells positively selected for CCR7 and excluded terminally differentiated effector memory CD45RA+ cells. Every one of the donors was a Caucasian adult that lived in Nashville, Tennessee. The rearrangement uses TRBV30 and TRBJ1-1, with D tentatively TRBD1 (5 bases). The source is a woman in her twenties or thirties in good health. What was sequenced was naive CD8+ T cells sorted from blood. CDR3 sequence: CAWSVQGNTEAFF. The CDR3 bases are TGTGCCTGGAGTGTGCAGGGCAACACTGAAGCTTTCTTT.